These 18 T cell receptor beta chains share one sample of origin, sequenced in a study of cytomegalovirus exposure and HLA in healthy donors. Primers: 60 Vbeta forward and 13 Jbeta reverse. Clones were read by immunoSEQ multiplex PCR, and TCRdb kept only the in-frame ones, dropping some. The repertoire holds 160,000 or so clones, with around 75% as singletons. Sequences were obtained from PBMCs. The receptors derive from a female donor in good health and CMV-seronegative.

V is TRBV2 and J is TRBJ1-1; possible D gene TRBD1, 5 bases. Between the trimmed V and J ends, which lost 2 bases and 1 base, there was a span of 14 bases. CDR3 length equals 16 residues. Germline assignment: CDR1 SNHLY and CDR2 FYNNEI. CDR3 loop: CASSESGGEKNTEAFF. CDR3 DNA sequence: TGTGCCAGCAGTGAATCCGGGGGGGAGAAGAACACTGAAGCTTTCTTT.

This clone occurred a few times. The CDR3 DNA is TGTGCCAGCAGCTTAGTGGGTGGGAGTGGAAATGAGCAGTTCTTC. Translating it yields CASSLVGGSGNEQFF. The chain links TRBV11-2 to TRBJ2-1; perhaps TRBD2 as D (5 bases). From germline, CDR1 is SGHAT and CDR2 FQNNGV. Trimming took off 1 base at V and 7 bases at J, with 14 bases between the two ends. CDR3 length: 15 amino acids.

The chain links TRBV27 to TRBJ2-1; 12 positions match TRBD2. Trimming removed 8 bases from V and 1 base from J; junction bases left unmatched: 12. CDR3 length: 18 amino acids. CDR1 and CDR2 (germline): MNHEY, SMNVEV (reference sequence). In DNA, the CDR3 is TGTGCCAGCGCCGGGGAACTAGCGGGAGGAAGGTCCTACAATGAGCAGTTCTTC. Its translation: CASAGELAGGRSYNEQFF.

This chain's CDR3 is CATTHQSISGNTIYF. The CDR3 DNA reads as TGTGCCACCACTCATCAAAGCATCTCTGGAAACACCATATATTTT. This chain links TRBV15 with TRBJ1-3; no clear D gene. Germline lookup yields CDR1 LNHNV and CDR2 YYDKDF (reference sequence). This CDR3 has 15 residues. Trimming took 7 bases from V and 0 from J, leaving 13 bases between them.

The V gene is TRBV19, the J gene TRBJ2-2; 10 bases are a match to TRBD2. Trimming took 5 bases from V and 6 from J; bases not matched to a gene: 3. The CDR3 is 14 residues long. CDR1 and CDR2 (germline): LNHDA, SQIVND (reference sequence). DNA for the CDR3: TGTGCCAGTAGTTACCTAGCGGGAGCCGGGGAGCTGTTTTTT. It specifies CASSYLAGAGELFF.

V gene TRBV9 combines with J gene TRBJ2-2, with 8 bases fitting TRBD1. Germline CDR1 is SGDLS and CDR2 is YYNGEE. The ends lost 4 bases at V and 5 bases at J; junction bases unmatched: 16. The CDR3 runs 18 residues. CDR3 sequence reads: CASSTSLGARGPTGELFF. CDR3 sequence (DNA): TGTGCCAGCAGCACCTCCCTCGGTGCCAGGGGGCCGACCGGGGAGCTGTTTTTT.

This chain joins TRBV29-1 and TRBJ2-3; D unclear. V was cut by 2 bases and J by 2 bases, with 8 bases left in between. CDR1 and CDR2 (germline): SQVTM, ANQGSEA. The CDR3 is made up of 13 amino acids. The DNA for the CDR3 is TGCAGCGTTGAAACTCGGTTCACAGATACGCAGTATTTT. It specifies CSVETRFTDTQYF.

In DNA form, the CDR3 reads TGTGCCAGCAGCGCGTGGGACAGGGGGAGCCCTGAAGCTTTCTTT. This sequence encodes CASSAWDRGSPEAFF. The rearrangement joins TRBV9 to TRBJ1-1; 11 bases are a match to TRBD1. Germline V gives CDR1 SGDLS, CDR2 YYNGEE. The CDR3 runs to 15 residues. Trimming removed 3 bases from V and 6 bases from J; junction bases left unmatched: 7.

The gene calls are TRBV15 and TRBJ1-4, with a tentative D call TRBD1 (6 bases). Germline V lookup: CDR1 LNHNV, CDR2 YYDKDF (reference sequence). V was pared by 3 bases and J by 13 bases, with 12 bases between. CDR3 length: 12 amino acids. The CDR3 reads CATSRPGEGLFF. The DNA of the CDR3 is TGTGCCACCAGCAGGCCAGGGGAAGGACTGTTTTTT.

V is TRBV18 and J is TRBJ2-5, with 7 bases fitting TRBD1. Unmatched junction bases numbered 5, after V lost 3 bases and J lost 4 bases. The CDR3 spans 14 residues. Germline CDR1 is KGHSH and CDR2 is LQKENI. The CDR3 bases are TGTGCCAGCTCACCCGACAGGGCCGGAGAGACCCAGTACTTC. Encoded protein: CASSPDRAGETQYF. Supplemented by reference TRBV18 and TRBJ2-5, the full variable domain reads NAGVMQNPRHLVRRRGQEARLRCSPMKGHSHVYWYRQLPEEGLKFMVYLQKENIIDESGMPKERFSAEFPKEGPSILRIQQVVRGDSAAYFCASSPDRAGETQYFGPGTRLLVL.

V and J are TRBV15 and TRBJ2-7, with D possibly being TRBD2 (5 bases). Germline-derived CDR1 and CDR2 are LNHNV and YYDKDF (reference sequence). The CDR3 is made up of 17 amino acids. V was pared by 0 bases and J by 4 bases, with 19 bases between. The DNA of the CDR3 is TGTGCCACCAGCAGAGATCGGGCCGAGGGAGTCGGATACGAGCAGTACTTC. Amino acids: CATSRDRAEGVGYEQYF.

The chain combines TRBV5-1 with TRBJ1-2, with TRBD1 as a possible D gene (5 bases). The CDR3 totals 14 residues. Trimming cost V 7 bases and J 5 bases, with 18 bases left between them. Per the germline V gene, CDR1 is SGHRS and CDR2 is YFSETQ. CDR3: CASGNTTGPYGYTF. The CDR3 DNA reads TGCGCCAGCGGAAATACAACAGGACCTTATGGCTACACCTTC. Full variable domain (remainder filled in from reference TRBV5-1 and TRBJ1-2): KAGVTQTPRYLIKTRGQQVTLSCSPISGHRSVSWYQQTPGQGLQFLFEYFSETQRNKGNFPGRFSGRQFSNSRSEMNVSTLELGDSALYLCASGNTTGPYGYTFGSGTRLTVV.

To note about this clone: This sample also contains other DNA sequences that code for the same CDR3. This chain uses TRBV18 with TRBJ1-5, with 10 positions matching TRBD1. Germline CDR1 reads KGHSH; CDR2 reads LQKENI. Trimming removed 3 bases from V and 4 bases from J; junction bases left unmatched: 0. The CDR3 consists of 14 residues. This CDR3 reads CASSPDRGNQPQHF. In DNA form, the CDR3 reads TGTGCCAGCTCACCGGACAGGGGGAATCAGCCCCAGCATTTT.

V and J are TRBV21-1 and TRBJ2-1; the table's TRBD1 call for D was not verified on the DNA. TRBV21-1 is a recognized pseudogene. This CDR3 contains 16 residues. DNA of the CDR3: TGTGCCAGCAGCAAAGTTGCGACAGGGGGGGGAAATGAGCAGTTCTTC. Amino acids: CASSKVATGGGNEQFF.

The chain links TRBV23-1 to TRBJ1-2; a weak D match, TRBD1 (6 bases). TRBV23-1 is an open reading frame, and its role is uncertain. This CDR3 region has 15 residues. Trimming took 1 base from V and 7 from J, leaving 16 bases between them. The CDR3 region is CASSQFLSGVRGYTF. In DNA form, the CDR3 reads TGCGCCAGCAGTCAATTCCTGTCAGGGGTACGTGGCTACACCTTC.

The CDR3 bases are TGTGCCAGCGGGGGGTACCAAGAGACCCAGTACTTC. Its translation is CASGGYQETQYF. The gene calls are TRBV7-2 and TRBJ2-5; TRBD2 is a possible D gene (6 bases). V lost 8 bases to trimming and J lost 0 bases, with 7 bases between them. CDR1 is SGHTA and CDR2 is FQGNSA in the germline V gene. The CDR3 runs to 12 residues.

The chain recombines TRBV10-1 with TRBJ2-2, with TRBD2 matching over 7 bases. This CDR3 comprises 16 residues. CDR1 is WNHNN and CDR2 is SYGVQD in the germline V gene (reference sequence). Trimming removed 6 bases from V and 5 bases from J; junction bases left unmatched: 12. The CDR3 loop is CASSDGGSLGTGELFF. CDR3 DNA: TGCGCCAGCAGCGACGGGGGGAGCTTGGGAACCGGGGAGCTGTTTTTT.

The chain employs TRBV4-2 and TRBJ2-7; possibly TRBD2 for D (6 bases). In germline, CDR1 is LGHNA, CDR2 YNFKEQ. The CDR3 contains 17 residues. V lost 0 bases to trimming and J lost 1 base, with 16 bases between them. Here the CDR3 reads CASSQDRTRDGSYEQYF. CDR3 sequence (DNA): TGTGCCAGCAGCCAAGATAGAACGCGGGACGGATCCTACGAGCAGTACTTC.